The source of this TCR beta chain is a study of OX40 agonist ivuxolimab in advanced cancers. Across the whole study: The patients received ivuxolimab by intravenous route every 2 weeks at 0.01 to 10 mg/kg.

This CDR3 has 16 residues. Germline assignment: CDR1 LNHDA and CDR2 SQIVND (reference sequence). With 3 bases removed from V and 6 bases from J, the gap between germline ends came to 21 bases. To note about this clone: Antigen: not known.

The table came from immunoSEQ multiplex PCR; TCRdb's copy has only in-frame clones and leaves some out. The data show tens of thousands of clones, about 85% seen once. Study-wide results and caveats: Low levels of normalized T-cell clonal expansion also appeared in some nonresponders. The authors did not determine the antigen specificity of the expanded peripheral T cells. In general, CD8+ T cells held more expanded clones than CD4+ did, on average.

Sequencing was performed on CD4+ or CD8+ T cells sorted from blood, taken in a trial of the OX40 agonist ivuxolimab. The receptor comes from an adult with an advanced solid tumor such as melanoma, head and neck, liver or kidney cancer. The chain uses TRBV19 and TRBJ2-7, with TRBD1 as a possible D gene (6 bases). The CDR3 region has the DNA TGTGCCAGTAGTATTACAGGGACCACGGCATCACTCGAGCAGTACTTC. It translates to CASSITGTTASLEQYF.